Here is one T cell receptor (beta chain) with its context. As processed by the authors: Cell counts per sample came from amplifying reference gene primers. Produced via immunoSEQ multiplex PCR; TCRdb's table is partial and in-frame only. D and trimming come from the DNA, and the V and J calls and clone size come from that table. Seen here are tens of thousands of clones, approximately 91% observed once, and the top ten hold roughly 12%. The V gene's germline CDR1 is KGHSH and CDR2 LQKENI. The CDR3 length is 16 residues. Losses at the gene ends were 3 bases for V and 2 bases for J; bases not matched to a gene: 7. This record comes from a study of blood T cell repertoires in COVID-19.

This chain connects TRBV18 to TRBJ1-5, with 7 positions matching TRBD1. This TCR derives from a man aged 70 or older with active or convalescent COVID-19. The specimen sequenced was peripheral blood. In nucleotides, the CDR3 is TGTGCCAGCTCACCCCAATCAGGGGGAGGCAATCAGCCCCAGCATTTT. It yields the protein CASSPQSGGGNQPQHF.